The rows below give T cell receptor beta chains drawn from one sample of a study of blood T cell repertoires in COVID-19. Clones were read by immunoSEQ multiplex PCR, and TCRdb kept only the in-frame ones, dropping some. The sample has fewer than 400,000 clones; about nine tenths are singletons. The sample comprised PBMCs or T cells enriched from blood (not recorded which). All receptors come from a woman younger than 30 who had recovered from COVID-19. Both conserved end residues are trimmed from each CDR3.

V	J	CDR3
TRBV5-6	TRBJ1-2	ASSLGGGLSYT
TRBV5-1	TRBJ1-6	ASSLGDSGYNSPLH
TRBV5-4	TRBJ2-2	ASSLAVGAGELF
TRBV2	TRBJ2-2	ASWWTGNTGELF
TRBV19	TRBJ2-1	ASSKTGLDFYNEQF
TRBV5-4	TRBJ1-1	ASSWGHTNTEAF
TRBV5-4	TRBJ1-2	ASRLDIRGHYT
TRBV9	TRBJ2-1	ASSVGGTGTLNEQF
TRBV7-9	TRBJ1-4	ASSLSLTGGDEKLF
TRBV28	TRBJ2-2	ASSLNRGSGELF
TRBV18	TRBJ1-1	ASSPAGVNTEAF
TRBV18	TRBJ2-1	ASNADRLYNEQF
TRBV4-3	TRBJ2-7	ASSQDIPDRGAYEQY
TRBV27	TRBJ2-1	ASRNGVRSYNEQF
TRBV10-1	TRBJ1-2	ASSERQDYNYGYT
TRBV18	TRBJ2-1	ASQNKRNDNEQF
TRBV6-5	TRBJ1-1	ASSTRPPGDTEAF
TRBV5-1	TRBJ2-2	ASSLTSGGDTGELF
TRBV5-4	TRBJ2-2	ASSGTSGGNTGELF
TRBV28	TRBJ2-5	ASRWLAGVQETQY
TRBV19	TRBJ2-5	ASSIYRQGGKETQY
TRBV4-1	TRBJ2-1	ASSQDLLEPSSYNEQF
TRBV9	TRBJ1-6	ASSVGTDSPLH
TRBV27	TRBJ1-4	ASSLQGERKLF
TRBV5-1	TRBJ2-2	ASRGSGGGELF
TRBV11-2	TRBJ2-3	ASSSLAGSGTDTQY
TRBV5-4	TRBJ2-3	ASSSRTGADTQY
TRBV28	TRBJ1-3	ASKRPSGNTIY
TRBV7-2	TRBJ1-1	ASSLASGLVTEAF
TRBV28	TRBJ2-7	ASSLPQGFVDEQY
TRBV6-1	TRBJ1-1	ASSEASGGFTEAF
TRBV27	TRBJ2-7	ASSWRQASYEQY
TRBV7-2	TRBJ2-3	ASSPGVFTDTQY
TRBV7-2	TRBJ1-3	ASSPERGSGNTIY
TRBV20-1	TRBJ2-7	SAMGHAEQY
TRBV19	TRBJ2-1	ASSISDEQF
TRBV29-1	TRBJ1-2	SVAGGSYGYT
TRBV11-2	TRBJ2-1	ASSLTGLVYNEQF
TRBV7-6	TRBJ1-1	ASSPLIQVASMNTEAF
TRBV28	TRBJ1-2	ASSPPGQTDYGYT
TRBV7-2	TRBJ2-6	ASSPGTGPPSGANVLT
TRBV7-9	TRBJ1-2	ASSSSGQGGGYT
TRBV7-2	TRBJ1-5	ASSLMGQGGQPQH
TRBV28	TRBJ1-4	ASRFDGTGYEKLF
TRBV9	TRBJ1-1	ASSEWGLTGTSAEAF
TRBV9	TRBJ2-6	ASSVEEETPHSGANVLT
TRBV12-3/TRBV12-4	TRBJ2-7	ASRLSGYEQY
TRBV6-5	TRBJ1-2	ASRRDSPYYGYT
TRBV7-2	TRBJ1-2	ASSLGGGLHSGYT
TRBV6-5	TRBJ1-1	ASSLRTVNTEAF
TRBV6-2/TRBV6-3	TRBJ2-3	ASSYRGRVDTQY
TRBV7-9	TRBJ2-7	ASSGDYRLHEQY
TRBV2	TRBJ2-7	ASSEKTGYLEQY
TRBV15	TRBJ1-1	ATSRGTGDFMNTEAF
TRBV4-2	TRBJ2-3	ASSQGIAGGFRTDTQY
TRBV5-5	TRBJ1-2	ASSLEGQVQYGYT
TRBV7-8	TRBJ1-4	ASSPGGLGLLATNEKLF
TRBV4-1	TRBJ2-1	ASSQVPGRGSSYNEQF